The clone carrying this T cell receptor (beta chain) was observed at least ten times. Its antigen is unknown. These data originate in a study of CD8 T cells in ankylosing spondylitis. Study conclusions and caveats: For ankylosing spondylitis blood, a TCR beta motif of eight or nine highly homologous variants appeared characteristic. Matched synovial fluid from ankylosing spondylitis patients was reported to be enriched for disease-linked clones.

The TCR beta libraries were generated through quantitative 5'-RACE incorporating molecular barcodes. Using its own MiXCR run on the 5' RACE reads, TCRdb lists one record per CDR3 protein. This table has about 160,000 distinct CDR3 sequences, about a sixth appearing once. The CDR3 sequence is 12 residues long. Germline values: CDR1 MDHEN, CDR2 SYDVKM. V was cut by 6 bases and J by 1 base, with 6 bases left in between. The chain combines TRBV28 with TRBJ1-2; D remains unclear. Sequenced sample: blood, either unsorted or a sorted T cell fraction (not recorded which). This receptor was identified in a male donor with ankylosing spondylitis or in good health (not recorded which). The CDR3 region is CASRPRNYGYTF. The CDR3 DNA sequence: TGTGCCAGCAGGCCCCGTAACTATGGCTACACCTTC.